These T cell receptor beta chains were read from a single sample in a study of cytomegalovirus exposure and HLA in healthy donors. Assay used: immunoSEQ multiplex PCR; TCRdb lists only in-frame clones, some missing. The sample shows roughly 93,000 clones, about four fifths of them seen only once. The sample consisted of PBMCs. These receptors came from a human donor in good health. CDR3s include the opening cysteine and the closing phenylalanine or tryptophan. A D gene is named only where the DNA matches it firmly. Clone size is given for some rows only: seen once, a few or many times, or a class if the clone is expanded.

clone_size	cdr3_length	d_call	j_call	v_call	cdr3_aa	cdr3_nt
.	17	.	TRBJ2-6	TRBV7-6	CASSLNFRGSGANVLTF	TGTGCCAGCAGCTTAAATTTTAGGGGCTCTGGGGCCAACGTCCTGACTTTC
once	17	TRBD1	TRBJ1-3	TRBV19	CASSHRTGGFSGNTIYF	TGTGCCAGTAGCCACCGGACAGGGGGCTTTTCTGGAAACACCATATATTTT
.	11	.	TRBJ2-5	TRBV6-5	CASSSRGTQYF	TGTGCCAGCAGCTCCCGAGGGACCCAGTACTTC
.	15	.	TRBJ2-1	TRBV9	CASSLRGYPYNEQFF	TGTGCCAGCTCCCTTCGCGGTTACCCCTACAATGAGCAGTTCTTC
.	16	.	TRBJ2-3	TRBV5-1	CASSLVGGAGTDTQYF	TGCGCCAGCAGCTTGGTTGGGGGCGCGGGCACAGATACGCAGTATTTT
.	14	.	TRBJ1-1	TRBV18	CASSPLREGAEAFF	TGTGCCAGCTCACCCCTCAGGGAAGGGGCTGAAGCTTTCTTT
.	15	.	TRBJ2-7	TRBV21-1	CASSRGGLAGHEQYF	TGTGCCAGCAGCAGGGGGGGACTAGCGGGACACGAGCAGTACTTC
.	17	.	TRBJ1-1	TRBV19	CASSIDTLASRYTEAFF	TGTGCCAGTAGTATAGATACCCTTGCGTCCCGCTACACTGAAGCTTTCTTT
.	14	TRBD1	TRBJ2-7	TRBV11-2	CASSPRTGSYEQYF	TGTGCCAGCAGCCCCCGGACAGGCTCCTACGAGCAGTACTTC
.	13	.	TRBJ1-1	TRBV6-1	CASLGHLNTEAFF	TGTGCCAGCTTGGGACACTTGAACACTGAAGCTTTCTTT
few	11	.	TRBJ1-4	TRBV6-4	CASRSGEKLFF	TGTGCCAGCAGGTCTGGCGAAAAACTGTTTTTT
.	15	.	TRBJ1-1	TRBV9	CASSVAKGAGTEAFF	TGTGCCAGCAGCGTAGCTAAAGGGGCCGGCACTGAAGCTTTCTTT
.	16	TRBD2	TRBJ2-7	TRBV18	CASSPPLRQLAGEQYF	TGTGCCAGCTCACCACCACTGCGACAGCTAGCGGGCGAGCAGTACTTC
few	14	TRBD1	TRBJ2-7	TRBV29-1	CSVQTDRGRYEQYF	TGCAGCGTTCAGACTGACAGGGGGCGTTACGAGCAGTACTTC
.	14	TRBD1	TRBJ1-1	TRBV5-1	CASSLGDRYTEAFF	TGCGCCAGCAGCTTGGGGGACAGGTACACTGAAGCTTTCTTT
.	14	.	TRBJ2-7	TRBV9	CASSKLLGSHEQYF	TGTGCCAGCAGCAAACTCCTAGGATCCCACGAGCAGTACTTC
few	14	TRBD1	TRBJ1-6	TRBV2	CAGGAEVMSSPLHF	TGTGCAGGGGGCGCGGAGGTTATGAGTTCACCCCTCCACTTT
.	14	.	TRBJ1-2	TRBV27	CASSQRPGTKGYTF	TGTGCCAGCAGTCAACGACCCGGGACAAAAGGCTACACCTTC